The entry that follows covers one T cell receptor beta chain sequence. Its antigen is as yet unknown. The sample is drawn from a study of CD8+ T cells in alopecia areata. Germline V gene data show CDR1 as MNHEY and CDR2 as SMNVEV (reference sequence). V dropped 7 bases and J dropped 1; count of bases not matched to a gene: 8. CDR3 length equals 16 residues. Peripheral blood samples and lesional scalp punch biopsies were obtained from alopecia areata patients. General study results and limits: Scalp sequencing captures resident alphabeta T cells of normal skin too. Clonality was higher in lesional than normal scalp, especially in alopecia totalis/universalis. Whereas mice showed it more clearly, TCR sharing across patients was murkier, possibly because of HLA.

Once RNA had been extracted, it was reverse transcribed into cDNA to act as the sequencing template. Method: immunoSEQ multiplex PCR; TCRdb's copy keeps in-frame clones and lacks some. The sample yields 50,000 to 70,000 clones, about 40% seen once. Sequencing used NKG2D-low CD8+ T cells sorted from blood. The chain has TRBV27 and TRBJ2-1; 9 bases are a match to TRBD1. This clonotype was sampled from a human donor with alopecia areata. The DNA for the CDR3 is TGTGCCAGCACCACGGGACAGGGAGGTTCCTACAATGAGCAGTTCTTC. Amino acids: CASTTGQGGSYNEQFF.